This T cell receptor (beta chain) came from a study of blood T cell repertoires in COVID-19. Study details: Sites across the United States, Italy and Spain contributed samples from acute and convalescent COVID-19. T cells, B-cell-depleted T cells, or PBMCs provided the cDNA or gDNA that served as material.

Trimming took off 3 bases at V and 0 bases at J, with 6 bases between the two ends. Germline assignment: CDR1 DFQATT and CDR2 SNEGSKA (reference sequence). There are 14 residues in the CDR3. In the original workflow: Amplification of reference gene primers was used by the study to estimate nucleated cell counts. Some clones are missing from TCRdb's copy, which holds only in-frame ones; the method was immunoSEQ multiplex PCR. V and J calls and clone size are given by that table; D and trimming were obtained from the DNA. The sample carries 60,000 or so clones, around 86% recorded once. The sequence came from a woman at least 80 years old with acute or convalescent COVID-19. Sequenced input: peripheral blood. The V call is TRBV20-1, the J call TRBJ1-6; no definite D call. CDR3 protein: CSASASSYNSPLHF. CDR3 sequence (DNA): TGCAGTGCTAGTGCCAGCTCCTATAATTCACCCCTCCACTTT.